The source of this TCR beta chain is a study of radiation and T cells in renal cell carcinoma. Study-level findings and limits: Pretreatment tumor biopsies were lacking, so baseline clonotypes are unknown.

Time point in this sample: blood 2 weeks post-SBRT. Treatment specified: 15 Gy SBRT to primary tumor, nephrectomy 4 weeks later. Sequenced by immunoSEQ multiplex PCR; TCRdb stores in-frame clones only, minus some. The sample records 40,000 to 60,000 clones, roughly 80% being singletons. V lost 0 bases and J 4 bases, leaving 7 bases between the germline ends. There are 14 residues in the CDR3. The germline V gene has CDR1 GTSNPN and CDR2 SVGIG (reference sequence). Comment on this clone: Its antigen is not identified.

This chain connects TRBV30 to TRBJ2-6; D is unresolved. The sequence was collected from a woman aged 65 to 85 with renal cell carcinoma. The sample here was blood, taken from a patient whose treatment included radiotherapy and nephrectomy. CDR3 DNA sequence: TGTGCCTGGAGTGTAAGCTTCGGGGCCAACGTCCTGACTTTC. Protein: CAWSVSFGANVLTF.